Detailed here is one T cell receptor (beta chain). Its specificity is not known. Extracted RNA was reverse transcribed into cDNA, the sequencing template. Repertoires were generated with immunoSEQ multiplex PCR, while TCRdb's copy carries only in-frame clones and drops some. The sample holds fewer than 250,000 clones; about three fifths are singletons and the top ten take 1.3%. The CDR3 consists of 14 residues. Germline CDR1 is SGHNT and CDR2 is YENEEA. The V and J ends lost 8 bases and 1 base, in that order; junction bases with no gene match: 5. The source of the sample is a study of CD8+ T cells in alopecia areata. Study-wide background: Tofacitinib therapy took 6 to 18 months; 6 months off drug came after.

The treatment: oral pan-JAK inhibitor, 5-10 mg twice daily. Investigators sorted PBMCs to obtain both CD4+ and CD8+ T cells. Findings and limits, study-wide: Affected scalp, especially in alopecia totalis/universalis, had a higher clonality than normal scalp did.

This chain links TRBV11-3 with TRBJ2-5, with 9 bases fitting TRBD1. The receptor's source is a human donor with alopecia areata. The sample here was CD4+ T cells sorted from blood, taken between weeks 49 and 50, from a patient treated with tofacitinib. CDR3 nucleotides: TGTGCCAGCGCTAGGGACAGGGCCCAAGAGACCCAGTACTTC. This sequence encodes CASARDRAQETQYF. Full variable domain (rest looked up from reference TRBV11-3 and TRBJ2-5): EAGVVQSPRYKIIEKKQPVAFWCNPISGHNTLYWYLQNLGQGPELLIRYENEEAVDDSQLPKDRFSAERLKGVDSTLKIQPAELGDSAVYLCASARDRAQETQYFGPGTRLLVL.